These T cell receptor beta chains were read from a single sample in a study of shared clonotypes between healthy human individuals. Repertoires were generated with immunoSEQ multiplex PCR, while TCRdb's copy carries only in-frame clones and drops some. This sample carries some 2,000,000 clones, 85% to 95% of them seen once, and the ten largest clones take 0.13%. The sample comprised naive CD4+ T cells sorted from blood. The receptors were gathered from a man between 18 and 35 years old in good health. The CDR3 runs from the conserved cysteine through the conserved F or W. D genes are given only for firm matches. The size entry is marked missing in some rows and otherwise reads once, few, many or a size class.

d_call clone_size j_call v_call cdr3_aa cdr3_nt
TRBD1 once TRBJ2-4 TRBV27 CASSLGQGFTNIQYF TGTGCCAGCAGTTTAGGACAGGGGTTTACGAACATTCAGTACTTC
TRBD1 . TRBJ1-1 TRBV6-5 CASRPGQGGTEAFF TGTGCCAGCAGACCTGGACAGGGGGGGACTGAAGCTTTCTTT
TRBD2 . TRBJ2-7 TRBV10-2 CASSAPRLAGGAYEQYF TGCGCCAGCAGTGCCCCTCGACTAGCGGGAGGAGCCTACGAGCAGTACTTC
TRBD2 . TRBJ2-7 TRBV18 CASSPASGSYEQYF TGTGCCAGCTCCCCGGCGAGCGGGAGCTACGAGCAGTACTTC
TRBD1 . TRBJ2-1 TRBV4-1 CASSYFQGAGNEQFF TGCGCCAGCAGTTATTTTCAGGGGGCGGGCAATGAGCAGTTCTTC
. . TRBJ1-2 TRBV27 CASSPTSGGWDGYTF TGTGCCAGCAGTCCAACCTCGGGGGGGTGGGATGGCTACACCTTC
. . TRBJ2-4 TRBV5-4 CASSSRQFFTGEAKNIQYF TGTGCCAGCAGCTCCCGACAGTTCTTTACGGGAGAAGCCAAAAACATTCAGTACTTC
. . TRBJ1-1 TRBV6-5 CASSHREVNTEAFF TGTGCCAGCAGTCACAGGGAGGTGAACACTGAAGCTTTCTTT
. . TRBJ1-4 TRBV7-9 CASSLRETANEKLFF TGTGCCAGCAGCTTACGGGAGACAGCAAATGAAAAACTGTTTTTT
. once TRBJ2-7 TRBV6-6 CASISTEYEQYF TGTGCCAGCATTTCGACAGAGTACGAGCAGTACTTC
. . TRBJ1-1 TRBV9 CASSGGVGLNTEAFF TGTGCCAGCAGTGGAGGGGTAGGGCTGAACACTGAAGCTTTCTTT
TRBD2 . TRBJ2-3 TRBV4-3 CASSQAGSGVITDTQYF TGCGCCAGCAGCCAAGCGGGTAGCGGGGTGATCACAGATACGCAGTATTTT
. . TRBJ2-7 TRBV5-6 CASSPLGSSLSYEQYF TGTGCCAGCAGCCCCCTGGGCAGTTCCCTATCCTACGAGCAGTACTTC
. . TRBJ1-6 TRBV7-3 CASSLSRAGVSPLHF TGTGCCAGCAGCTTATCTCGGGCAGGGGTGTCGCCCCTCCACTTT
. . TRBJ1-1 TRBV18 CASSLSTAVNTEAFF TGTGCCAGCTCACTATCGACAGCGGTGAACACTGAAGCTTTCTTT
. . TRBJ2-5 TRBV5-1 CASSFGQTQETQYF TGCGCCAGCAGCTTCGGGCAGACTCAAGAGACCCAGTACTTC
. once TRBJ2-7 TRBV27 CASSLSPTLGEQYF TGTGCCAGCAGTTTAAGCCCGACTTTGGGCGAGCAGTACTTC
TRBD2 . TRBJ2-3 TRBV29-1 CSVASGSFTDTQYF TGCAGCGTGGCTAGCGGGAGTTTCACAGATACGCAGTATTTT
. . TRBJ2-3 TRBV7-9 CASSLAALADTQYF TGTGCCAGCAGCTTAGCGGCGCTAGCAGATACGCAGTATTTT
TRBD1 . TRBJ1-5 TRBV5-1 CASSRTGDQPQHF TGCGCCAGCAGCCGGACAGGGGATCAGCCCCAGCATTTT
. . TRBJ2-2 TRBV6-1 CASSRDPLTGELFF TGTGCCAGCAGTCGGGACCCTCTAACCGGAGAGCTGTTTTTT
. . TRBJ1-2 TRBV6-1 CASSPLEGGFGYTF TGTGCCAGCAGTCCCCTGGAGGGTGGATTTGGCTACACCTTC
. . TRBJ2-3 TRBV10-2 CASSEPRPMSTDTQYF TGCGCCAGCAGTGAGCCGAGACCGATGAGCACAGATACGCAGTATTTT
. . TRBJ2-7 TRBV18 CASSPPSRNSYEQYF TGTGCCAGCTCACCACCGAGCCGAAACTCCTACGAGCAGTACTTC
. few TRBJ2-7 TRBV2 CASSPWGTGYEQYF TGTGCCAGCAGTCCCTGGGGGACCGGCTACGAGCAGTACTTC
. . TRBJ2-7 TRBV2 CASSEANSGGAGAHEQYF TGTGCCAGCAGTGAAGCCAACTCAGGGGGAGCGGGAGCCCACGAGCAGTACTTC
. once TRBJ1-6 TRBV5-5 CASSLLQGRYNSPLHF TGTGCCAGCAGCTTGTTACAGGGCAGATATAATTCACCCCTCCACTTT
. . TRBJ1-4 TRBV4-3 CASSQLGGTTNEKLFF TGCGCCAGCAGCCAGTTAGGGGGGACGACTAATGAAAAACTGTTTTTT
. . TRBJ2-5 TRBV4-3 CASSQDGAAGDWETQYF TGCGCCAGCAGCCAAGATGGTGCGGCAGGGGATTGGGAGACCCAGTACTTC
. . TRBJ1-2 TRBV9 CASSVDTTDTYGYTF TGTGCCAGCAGCGTAGACACCACAGACACCTATGGCTACACCTTC
. . TRBJ1-1 TRBV28 CASRDGGRQGAFF TGTGCCAGCCGCGATGGGGGGCGCCAAGGAGCTTTCTTT
TRBD2 . TRBJ2-1 TRBV7-2 CASSLGMAGVFYNEQFF TGTGCCAGCAGCTTAGGGATGGCGGGAGTTTTCTACAATGAGCAGTTCTTC
. . TRBJ1-5 TRBV30 CAWSLKGGAGLQHF TGTGCCTGGAGTCTAAAGGGTGGGGCAGGGCTCCAGCATTTT
TRBD1 . TRBJ2-5 TRBV5-5 CASSRTGGWEETQYF TGTGCCAGCAGCCGGACAGGGGGCTGGGAGGAGACCCAGTACTTC
. . TRBJ1-5 TRBV5-1 CASSYWTDFSNQPQHF TGCGCCAGCAGCTACTGGACGGATTTTAGCAATCAGCCCCAGCATTTT
TRBD1 . TRBJ1-1 TRBV2 CASSVRQGGTEAFF TGTGCCAGCAGTGTGAGACAGGGGGGCACTGAAGCTTTCTTT
. . TRBJ1-2 TRBV5-1 CASSLARQGTNGYTF TGCGCCAGCAGCTTGGCCAGGCAGGGGACGAATGGCTACACCTTC
. . TRBJ1-1 TRBV23-1 CASSNRAGDNTEAFF TGCGCCAGCAGTAACAGGGCTGGGGATAACACTGAAGCTTTCTTT
TRBD2 . TRBJ2-1 TRBV7-3 CASSPTGLAGGQGEQFF TGTGCCAGCAGCCCTACGGGACTAGCGGGGGGGCAGGGTGAGCAGTTCTTC
. . TRBJ2-1 TRBV5-4 CASSIRQRAYNEQFF TGTGCCAGCAGCATCCGACAGCGGGCCTACAATGAGCAGTTCTTC
. . TRBJ1-1 TRBV5-1 CASRYTPGGETYTEAFF TGCGCCAGCAGGTACACCCCCGGAGGGGAGACCTACACTGAAGCTTTCTTT
. . TRBJ2-7 TRBV15 CATSRDTTVSYEQYF TGTGCCACCAGCAGAGATACAACAGTCTCCTACGAGCAGTACTTC
. . TRBJ2-2 TRBV25-1 CASRADRNTGELFF TGTGCCAGCAGAGCTGACAGGAACACCGGGGAGCTGTTTTTT
. . TRBJ2-1 TRBV6-6 CASSYEARGWNEQFF TGTGCCAGCAGTTATGAGGCGAGGGGTTGGAATGAGCAGTTCTTC
. . TRBJ2-3 TRBV9 CASSVGEGLRTDTQYF TGTGCCAGCAGCGTAGGCGAGGGACTGAGGACAGATACGCAGTATTTT
. . TRBJ2-3 TRBV5-1 CASSPGTFPDTQYF TGCGCCAGCAGCCCTGGGACTTTCCCAGATACGCAGTATTTT
TRBD2 . TRBJ2-1 TRBV7-8 CASSLLRPGLAGGPKDNEQFF TGTGCCAGCAGCTTACTAAGACCGGGACTAGCGGGAGGGCCTAAGGACAATGAGCAGTTCTTC
TRBD1 . TRBJ1-1 TRBV7-9 CASSRAGGTEAFF TGTGCCAGCAGCAGGGCAGGGGGCACTGAAGCTTTCTTT